This TCR beta chain was documented in a study of neurological immune-mediated disorders. Deletions cut 0 bases from V and 9 bases from J, with 9 bases between. In germline, CDR1 is LNHNV, CDR2 YYDKDF (reference sequence). The CDR3 is 12 amino acids. Overall study findings and caveats: Subjects shared no identical expanded-clone CDR3 amino acid sequences, suggesting private TCR-beta repertoires in all groups. Multiple sclerosis was found to have the least TCR clonal expansion, below healthy controls, and HTLV-1-associated myelopathy the most.

Synthesis of cDNA used 5'RACE (with 10-nucleotide random UMIs). A single run covered 15-18 subjects with over 190 million TCR-beta sequences. TCRdb analysed the 5' RACE reads with MiXCR anew, one entry per CDR3 protein. This sample has approximately 87,000 distinct CDR3 sequences, with less than 15% found just once. This clonotype was counted many times. Its target is unknown. This clonotype originated in a woman in her forties or fifties in good health. Sequencing was performed on PBMCs. V usage is TRBV15 and J usage is TRBJ2-7, with D hard to call. The CDR3 nucleotides read TGTGCCACCAGCAGAGATCGGGCAACGCAGTACTTC. Protein sequence: CATSRDRATQYF. Supplemented by reference TRBV15 and TRBJ2-7, the full variable domain reads DAMVIQNPRYQVTQFGKPVTLSCSQTLNHNVMYWYQQKSSQAPKLLFHYYDKDFNNEADTPDNFQSRRPNTSFCFLDIRSPGLGDTAMYLCATSRDRATQYFGPGTRLTVT.